This is a list of T cell receptor beta chains from one sample in a study of regulatory T cells in long-lasting Graves disease. TCRdb reprocessed the multiplex PCR reads via MiXCR and lists one record per CDR3 protein. Here the sample spans about 220,000 distinct CDR3 sequences, approximately 18% being singletons. This sample was also put to use in a study of T cells in Graves' hyperthyroidism and ophthalmopathy.

Sequenced material: peripheral blood mononuclear cells (PBMCs), taken at new diagnosis, from a patient treated with antithyroid drugs. The source of these receptors is a woman in her twenties or thirties with Graves disease. The CDR3 runs from the conserved cysteine through the conserved F or W. A D gene is named only where the DNA matches it firmly. A row's size may be missing; if present it is once, few, many or a size class.

V	J	size	D	DNA	CDR3
TRBV14	TRBJ2-3	-	TRBD2	TGTGCCAGCAGCCAAGACGGGACTAGCGCCCGGAAGAGCACAGATACGCAGTATTTT	CASSQDGTSARKSTDTQYF
TRBV27	TRBJ1-1	-	TRBD1	TGTGCCAGCAGTCCCGGGGGGGGACAGGGCCTTGGGACTGGAGCTTTCTTT	CASSPGGGQGLGTGAFF
TRBV28	TRBJ1-2	few	TRBD1	TGTGCCAGCAGCCTGACAGGGGTCGCTAACTATGGCTACACCTTC	CASSLTGVANYGYTF
TRBV27	TRBJ1-5	many	-	TGTGCCAGCAGCCCTTTGCGGGAGCCCCAGCATTTT	CASSPLREPQHF
TRBV12-3/TRBV12-4	TRBJ1-4	once	TRBD1	TGTGCCAGCAGCCCGGGACAGCAGAAACTGTTTTTT	CASSPGQQKLFF
TRBV11-2	TRBJ2-1	many	-	TGTGCCAGCAGCTTCTTACCCAGGAGGGAGGACAATGAGCAGTTCTTC	CASSFLPRREDNEQFF
TRBV28	TRBJ2-1	many	-	TGTGCCAGCAGTCCACGGGGAGCGGCCCGGGAAGAGCAGTTCTTC	CASSPRGAAREEQFF
TRBV20-1	TRBJ2-3	many	TRBD2	TGCAGTGCTAGAGACTCCTCCCGACTAGCGGGAGGGGCAGATACGCAGTATTTT	CSARDSSRLAGGADTQYF
TRBV12-3/TRBV12-4	TRBJ2-7	many	-	TGTGCCAGCTCCTCGCTGGCAGCCGACTCCTACGAGCAGTACTTC	CASSSLAADSYEQYF
TRBV7-6	TRBJ2-5	many	-	TGTGCCAGCAGCTTAGCGCTTCGAGGGAGGGGGCAAGAGACCCAGTACTTC	CASSLALRGRGQETQYF
TRBV4-1	TRBJ2-1	-	TRBD2	TGCGCCAGCAGCCAAGACAGCGGCGGGAGGCCCTTTCAAATGAATGAGCAGTTCTTC	CASSQDSGGRPFQMNEQFF
TRBV27	TRBJ2-4	many	-	TGTGCCAGCAGTTTATGGACAGACGGAACCAAAAACATTCAGTACTTC	CASSLWTDGTKNIQYF
TRBV3-1	TRBJ2-3	many	TRBD2	TGTGCCAGCAGCCAAGCCCCGGGACTAGGTTCAGATACGCAGTATTTT	CASSQAPGLGSDTQYF
TRBV28	TRBJ1-1	many	-	TGTGCCACCCAGCTTGGAGTAAACACTGAAGCTTTCTTT	CATQLGVNTEAFF
TRBV2	TRBJ2-3	-	-	TGTGCCAGCACTACGGACTACACTAGCACAGATACGCAGTATTTT	CASTTDYTSTDTQYF
TRBV12-3/TRBV12-4	TRBJ2-3	few	TRBD1	TGTGCCAGCAGCCAGGGACAGGGGACAGATACGCAGTATTTT	CASSQGQGTDTQYF
TRBV6-2/TRBV6-3	TRBJ1-2	-	TRBD1	TGTGCCAGCAGAAAATCCGCGGGGACAGGGGTCTTTGGCTACACCTTC	CASRKSAGTGVFGYTF
TRBV6-1	TRBJ1-4	many	-	TGTGCCAGCAGTGATGTGTTAGGGGGGGCCGGTAATGAAAAACTGTTTTTT	CASSDVLGGAGNEKLFF
TRBV20-1	TRBJ1-5	many	-	TGCAGTGCTAGAAGTGTGGCAGACTCTAATCAGCCCCAGCATTTT	CSARSVADSNQPQHF
TRBV11-2	TRBJ2-2	-	-	TGTGCCAGCAGCTTAGCTAGGGCGAGGACCGCGGAGCTGTTTTTT	CASSLARARTAELFF
TRBV19	TRBJ2-1	many	TRBD2	TGTGCCAGTGCCGACAGGGGAAGACTAGCGGGTCTCAATGAGCAGTTCTTC	CASADRGRLAGLNEQFF
TRBV2	TRBJ2-5	-	TRBD1	TGTGCCAGCAGTGGGGCAGGGGGCAGAGAGACCCAGTACTTC	CASSGAGGRETQYF
TRBV27	TRBJ2-6	many	-	TGTGCCAGCAGTTTAGGGAGGTGGGCCAACGTCCTGACTTTC	CASSLGRWANVLTF
TRBV5-4	TRBJ2-7	many	-	TGTGCCAGCAGCTTCCAGGACAACGAGCAGTACTTC	CASSFQDNEQYF
TRBV30	TRBJ1-2	many	TRBD1	TGTGCCTGGAATATCGGGACAGTTTTATCCTATGGCTACACCTTC	CAWNIGTVLSYGYTF
TRBV5-1	TRBJ2-7	many	TRBD1	TGCGCCAGCAGCTTAACGGACAGGGTTCCGTACGAGCAGTACTTC	CASSLTDRVPYEQYF
TRBV7-9	TRBJ1-2	many	TRBD1	TGTGCCAGCAGCTTATCGGACAGGGTGAACTATGGCTACACCTTC	CASSLSDRVNYGYTF
TRBV19	TRBJ1-1	many	-	TGTGCCAGTACCCAGGCGGCCCTTATGAACACTGAAGCTTTCTTT	CASTQAALMNTEAFF
TRBV19	TRBJ2-3	many	TRBD2	TGTGCCAGTAGTATCACTAGCGGTACAGATACGCAGTATTTT	CASSITSGTDTQYF
TRBV15	TRBJ2-3	-	-	TGTGCCACCAGCTGGGGGGAGGATACGCAGTATTTT	CATSWGEDTQYF
TRBV7-9	TRBJ1-1	many	-	TGTGCCAGCAGCGCAATGGGCACTGAAGCTTTCTTT	CASSAMGTEAFF
TRBV7-2	TRBJ2-5	many	-	TGTGCCAGCAGCTCAAATCCCGGACCCTCCGGAACCCAGTACTTC	CASSSNPGPSGTQYF
TRBV3-1	TRBJ2-7	many	TRBD1	TGTGCCAGCAGCCATACCGGGACAGGCTCCTACGAGCAGTACTTC	CASSHTGTGSYEQYF
TRBV11-3	TRBJ2-1	many	-	TGTGCCAGTCCCGTGGGGGCCGCATACAATGAGCAGTTCTTC	CASPVGAAYNEQFF
TRBV12-3/TRBV12-4	TRBJ2-7	many	TRBD2	TGTGCCAGCAGTACACTAGCGGGAGGCGACGACGAGCAGTACTTC	CASSTLAGGDDEQYF
TRBV19	TRBJ2-1	many	-	TGTGCCAGTAGTTCCCCGGGACTGGTGAACAATGAGCAGTTCTTC	CASSSPGLVNNEQFF
TRBV3-1	TRBJ1-5	many	-	TGTGCCAGCAGCCATTACAGGGAACAGCCCCAGCATTTT	CASSHYREQPQHF
TRBV12-3/TRBV12-4	TRBJ1-4	many	TRBD1	TGTGCCAGCAGCCGGGACAGTCTGGGAAAACTGTTTTTT	CASSRDSLGKLFF
TRBV28	TRBJ1-5	many	-	TGTGCCATAGAGGGGGGCGGTGGCAATCAGCCCCAGCATTTT	CAIEGGGGNQPQHF
TRBV11-2	TRBJ2-3	-	TRBD1	TGTGCCAGCAGCTCGGGACAGGGACTTTTCACAGATACGCAGTATTTT	CASSSGQGLFTDTQYF
TRBV6-1	TRBJ2-1	many	-	TGTGCCAGCAGAACCCGTCAAGGGGGGTACAATGAGCAGTTCTTC	CASRTRQGGYNEQFF
TRBV20-1	TRBJ2-3	many	TRBD2	TGCAGTGCTAGCGGGGGGGCTAGCACAGATACGCAGTATTTT	CSASGGASTDTQYF
TRBV9	TRBJ1-1	many	-	TGTGCCAGCAGCGTAATGACATTGAACACTGAAGCTTTCTTT	CASSVMTLNTEAFF
TRBV28	TRBJ1-2	many	-	TGTGCCAGCACCGGGACAACCTATGGCTACACCTTC	CASTGTTYGYTF
TRBV6-5	TRBJ2-7	few	-	TGTGCCAGCAGTTACGTGAGCTCCTACGAGCAGTACTTC	CASSYVSSYEQYF
TRBV2	TRBJ1-5	many	-	TGTGCCAGCAGCGGGGGGGATGGGGTGCGGGCCCAGCCCCAGCATTTT	CASSGGDGVRAQPQHF
TRBV7-8	TRBJ1-6	many	-	TGTGCCAGCAGCCAAACCAGCGGGGGCCGGAATAATTCACCCCTCCACTTT	CASSQTSGGRNNSPLHF
TRBV28	TRBJ1-2	many	TRBD1	TGTGCCAGCAGTTTACGGTCAGGGGGCCAACTATTCTATGGCTACACCTTC	CASSLRSGGQLFYGYTF
TRBV20-1	TRBJ2-7	-	-	TGCAGTGCTGTACAGGGTTCCTACGAGCAGTACTTC	CSAVQGSYEQYF
TRBV3-1	TRBJ2-5	few	-	TGTGCCAGCAGCCCACCGGGGGCAGGTCAAGAGACCCAGTACTTC	CASSPPGAGQETQYF
TRBV28	TRBJ2-2	many	TRBD2	TGTGCCAGCAGTTACTCGGGGGGACGGGACACCGGGGAGCTGTTTTTT	CASSYSGGRDTGELFF
TRBV29-1	TRBJ2-3	many	-	TGCAGCCCTTGGGACCAGGGTTCGCAGTATTTT	CSPWDQGSQYF